A single sample is the source of the 27 T cell receptor beta chains below, sequenced in a study of T cell clonality in common variable immunodeficiency. Assay: immunoSEQ multiplex PCR; the TCRdb copy retains only in-frame clones and omits some. Observed in the sample are about 43,000 clones, none of them singletons. Specimen: peripheral blood mononuclear cells. All receptors come from a person aged 18 to 75 in good health.

This clone has ten or more counts. A junction boundary mismatches the germline segment, possibly from a read error. The read terminates 3 residues ahead of where the CDR3 ends, so the germline J gene completes it. This sequence joins TRBV4-2 and TRBJ2-2, with 9 bases identical to TRBD2. The CDR3 consists of 18 residues. Germline V lookup: CDR1 LGHNA, CDR2 YNFKEQ. The chain's CDR3 is CASSQDLPGGGASGELFF. The CDR3 bases that were read are TGCGCCAGCAGCCAAGATCTTCCGGGCGGGGGGGCCTCCGGGGAG.

Only a few counts were recorded for this clone. The observed sequence ends 3 residues before the CDR3 terminus, with the missing tail filled in from the germline J gene. Other DNA sequences from this sample encode an identical CDR3 as well. This rearrangement joins TRBV20-1 to TRBJ2-5; 11 nucleotides match TRBD1. Trimming removed 6 bases from V and 5 bases from J; junction bases left unmatched: 8. The CDR3 contains 14 residues. Germline V CDR1 and CDR2: DFQATT, SNEGSKA (reference sequence). The sequenced part of the CDR3 DNA is TGCAGTGCCTGGACAGGGGGCTCTGGGGAGACC. Its translation: CSAWTGGSGET. The CDR3 as a whole reads CSAWTGGSGETQYF.

The table lists this clone with many counts. The read terminates 3 residues before the CDR3 end, so the remaining end is supplied by the germline J gene. The V call is TRBV30, the J call TRBJ1-2; D uncertain. CDR3 length equals 11 residues. The germline gives CDR1 GTSNPN, CDR2 SVGIG (reference sequence). V gave up 2 bases and J gave up 3 bases, with 4 bases separating them. CDR3 region: CAWSRDYGYTF. The sequenced CDR3 bases are TGTGCCTGGAGTAGGGACTATGGC.

This clone was seen many times. The CDR3 is cut off 3 residues early in the read; its end comes from the germline J gene. The chain employs TRBV12-3 or TRBV12-4 and TRBJ2-7, with TRBD1 matching 8 bases. This CDR3 is 14 amino acids long. V was pared by 6 bases and J by 5 bases, with 9 bases of the junction left unmatched. The part of the CDR3 DNA that was read is TGTGCCAGCAGGACGGACAGGGAGGCTAACGAG. It encodes CASRTDREANE. The entire CDR3 protein is CASRTDREANEQYF.

In its sample, this clone was seen many times. The CDR3 end falls 3 residues outside the read, so it is completed with the germline J gene. The chain recombines TRBV12-5 with TRBJ2-5, with 8 bases lining up with TRBD2. The J segment lost 7 bases and the V segment lost 5 bases, leaving 6 bases of the junction unmatched. CDR3 length: 13 amino acids. Germline V lookup: CDR1 LGHNT, CDR2 FRNRAP. The sequenced CDR3 bases are TGTGCTAGTGGTCACGGGGGGGCGGGGACC. This sequence encodes CASGHGGAGT. The CDR3 as a whole reads CASGHGGAGTQYF.

This clone was observed many times. With the read ending 3 residues before the CDR3 end, the germline J gene is used to fill in that end. V usage is TRBV20-1 and J usage is TRBJ1-2; 7 positions match TRBD1. CDR3 length equals 14 residues. The germline V gene encodes CDR1 DFQATT and CDR2 SNEGSKA (reference sequence). V was pared by 0 bases and J by 5 bases, with 6 bases of the junction left unmatched. The CDR3: CSAREGQFFYGYTF. CDR3 DNA, as far as it was read: TGCAGTGCTAGAGAGGGACAGTTCTTTTATGGC.

As to this clone: With the read ending 3 residues before the CDR3 end, the germline J gene is used to fill in that end. The chain joins TRBV30 to TRBJ2-2, with 11 bases identical to TRBD1. This CDR3 has 15 amino acids. CDR1 and CDR2 from the germline V gene are GTSNPN and SVGIG (reference sequence). CDR3 region: CAWSVGTGGNSPLFF. CDR3 bases read: TGTGCCTGGAGTGTAGGGACAGGGGGTAATTCACCG.

Many counts were recorded for this clone. The read terminates 3 residues ahead of where the CDR3 ends, so the germline J gene completes it. This chain connects TRBV29-1 to TRBJ1-2, with a tentative D call TRBD1 (5 bases). The V and J ends lost 6 bases and 6 bases respectively, with 20 bases between them. Germline V gene sequence: CDR1 SQVTM, CDR2 ANQGSEA. The CDR3 has 14 residues. CDR3 bases read: TGCAGCGTCCCAGAGGGACTCTCAAGCAATGGC. It yields the protein CSVPEGLSSNG. The CDR3 in its entirety is CSVPEGLSSNGYTF.

Ten or more counts support this clone. This chain's CDR3 is CASSPGTGGYGYTF. The DNA read from the CDR3 is TGCGCCAGCAGCCCGGGGACAGGGGGCTATGGC. The chain is built from TRBV5-1 and TRBJ1-2; 11 bases align to TRBD1. The CDR3 end falls 3 residues outside the read, so it is completed with the germline J gene. The trim removed 4 bases at V and 4 bases at J, leaving 3 bases unmatched. CDR1 and CDR2 from the germline V gene are SGHRS and YFSETQ. CDR3 length: 14 residues.

This clone was found many times. The read halts 3 residues ahead of the CDR3 end, with the missing end drawn from the germline J gene. The chain uses TRBV15 and TRBJ1-2, with a tentative D call TRBD1 (6 bases). Germline V gene sequence: CDR1 LNHNV, CDR2 YYDKDF (reference sequence). V lost 3 bases, J lost 1 base, and 12 bases lay in between. CDR3 length equals 15 residues. The CDR3 bases that were read are TGTGCCACCAGCAGTCAACAGGGAGTTAACTATGGC. This encodes CATSSQQGVNYG. The entire CDR3 sequence reads CATSSQQGVNYGYTF.

This clone was counted ten times or more. The read falls 3 residues short of the CDR3 end, and the missing part is taken from the germline J gene. The chain recombines TRBV2 with TRBJ1-5, with unresolved D. This CDR3 is 16 amino acids long. V was clipped by 8 bases and J by 0 bases, with 17 bases between them. Germline CDR1 reads SNHLY; CDR2 reads FYNNEI. This CDR3 is CASHAWGADSNQPQHF. CDR3 bases read: TGTGCCAGCCATGCCTGGGGAGCGGATAGCAATCAGCCC.

This clone has a count of ten or more. The read falls 3 residues short of the CDR3 end, and the missing part is taken from the germline J gene. The chain is built from TRBV7-6 and TRBJ1-5; no clear D gene. Per the germline V gene, CDR1 is SGHVS and CDR2 is FNYEAQ. Trimming left V 3 bases short and J 4 bases short, with 7 bases between. The CDR3 has 13 residues. Partial CDR3 DNA: TGTGCCAGCAGCTTGTCCCCTAATCAGCCC. Translation gives CASSLSPNQP. The full CDR3 reads CASSLSPNQPQHF.

This clone was counted only a few times. CDR3 protein: CASSRQGVEGLFF. The CDR3 DNA, read in part, is TGCGCCAGCAGTCGACAGGGGGTTGAAGGA. The chain is built from TRBV10-2 and TRBJ1-4; 9 bases agree with TRBD1. The read comes to an end 3 residues before the CDR3 does, leaving the germline J gene to fill in the end. Germline assignment: CDR1 WSHSY and CDR2 SAAADI. The length of the CDR3 is 13 residues.

Many counts were recorded for this clone. The missing CDR3 end, 3 residues past where the read stops, is filled in from the germline J gene. The chain couples TRBV5-5 to TRBJ2-3; perhaps TRBD2 as D (5 bases). Trimming stripped 1 base from V and 5 bases from J, with 11 bases between. CDR1 and CDR2 from the germline V gene are SGHKS and YYEKEE (reference sequence). The CDR3 runs to 14 residues. This chain's CDR3 is CASSLIGERDTQYF. Partial CDR3 DNA: TGTGCCAGCAGCTTGATCGGGGAACGAGATACG. Full variable domain (outside the CDR3, taken from reference TRBV5-5 and TRBJ2-3): DAGVTQSPTHLIKTRGQQVTLRCSPISGHKSVSWYQQVLGQGPQFIFQYYEKEERGRGNFPDRFSARQFPNYSSELNVNALLLGDSALYLCASSLIGERDTQYFGPGTRLTVL.

This clone showed up many times. The read ends 3 residues before the CDR3 terminus; that terminus is restored from the germline J gene. The rearrangement uses TRBV2 and TRBJ1-2; no clear D. Trimming removed 5 bases from V and 0 bases from J, with 13 bases in between. Per germline, CDR1 SNHLY and CDR2 FYNNEI. The CDR3 runs 15 residues. This chain's CDR3 is CASSTDSRSNYGYTF. The covered CDR3 bases are TGTGCCAGCAGTACGGACTCTCGTTCTAACTATGGC.

There are many counts of this clone. From the germline J gene comes the end of the CDR3, since the read stops 3 residues before it. V and J are TRBV10-3 and TRBJ2-7, with 10 bases identical to TRBD2. The CDR3 spans 15 residues. CDR1 is ENHRY, CDR2 SYGVKD, per germline. V was pared by 5 bases and J by 2 bases, with 6 bases of the junction left unmatched. CDR3 in amino acids: CAISLQAGGPYEQYF. The sequenced part of the CDR3 DNA is TGTGCCATCAGTTTACAAGCGGGAGGGCCCTACGAG.

This clone was recorded many times. The CDR3 is cut off 3 residues early in the read; its end comes from the germline J gene. The rearrangement joins TRBV7-2 to TRBJ1-5; D is undetermined. Trimming took 1 base from V and 6 from J, leaving 10 bases between them. Germline V CDR1 and CDR2: SGHTA, FQGNSA. The CDR3 sequence is 14 residues long. The DNA read from the CDR3 is TGTGCCAGCAGCTTAGGGGTCGCTAGTCAGCCC. Protein sequence: CASSLGVASQP. The complete CDR3 reads CASSLGVASQPQHF. Complete variable domain (other parts from reference TRBV7-2 and TRBJ1-5): GAGVSQSPSNKVTEKGKDVELRCDPISGHTALYWYRQSLGQGLEFLIYFQGNSAPDKSGLPSDRFSAERTGGSVSTLTIQRTQQEDSAVYLCASSLGVASQPQHFGDGTRLSIL.

Ten or more counts support this clone. The read is 3 residues too short to cover the CDR3 end, so that end is filled in from the germline J gene. This rearrangement joins TRBV5-4 to TRBJ2-1; TRBD2 matches 8 bases. Germline CDR1 is SGHNT and CDR2 is YYREEE (reference sequence). This CDR3 region has 15 residues. With V trimmed by 0 bases and J by 2 bases, 1 base remained unmatched. The CDR3 loop reads CASSLDSGTYNEQFF. The DNA read from the CDR3 is TGTGCCAGCAGCTTGGATAGCGGGACCTACAATGAG.

This clone was recorded many times. The read is 3 residues too short to cover the CDR3 end, so that end is filled in from the germline J gene. The genes are TRBV30 and TRBJ1-2, with 8 bases aligning to TRBD1. The CDR3 contains 14 residues. Germline CDR1 reads GTSNPN; CDR2 reads SVGIG (reference sequence). V was pared by 1 base and J by 3 bases, with 4 bases of the junction left unmatched. Incomplete CDR3 DNA: TGTGCCTGGAGTGGGACAGGGACGGACTATGGC. It yields the protein CAWSGTGTDYG. The whole CDR3 protein reads CAWSGTGTDYGYTF.

Ten or more counts support this clone. The CDR3 end falls 3 residues outside the read, so it is completed with the germline J gene. This rearrangement joins TRBV6-2 or TRBV6-3 to TRBJ2-1, with a weak D call TRBD2 (5 bases). Germline V gene lookup returns CDR1 MNHEY and CDR2 SVGEGT. The CDR3 extends over 15 amino acids. The V gene lost 2 bases and the J gene lost 8 bases, with 16 bases spanning the gap. CDR3 residues: CASSYRATIRYEQFF. The DNA read from the CDR3 is TGTGCCAGCAGTTACAGAGCGACTATCCGGTATGAG.

This clone turned up a few times. Read data end 3 residues before the CDR3 end; the end is taken from the germline J gene. The V gene is TRBV6-2 or TRBV6-3, the J gene TRBJ2-1; the D gene is possibly TRBD2 (5 bases). Trimming cost V 4 bases and J 6 bases, with 10 bases left between them. This CDR3 has 13 amino acids. The germline gives CDR1 MNHEY, CDR2 SVGEGT. The DNA read from the CDR3 is TGTGCCAGCAGTTCTGCGCTAGCCAATGAG. Translated: CASSSALANE. The whole CDR3 reads CASSSALANEQFF.

This clone was observed at least ten times. From the germline J gene comes the end of the CDR3, since the read stops 3 residues before it. The V call is TRBV19, the J call TRBJ1-2; 11 nucleotides align to TRBD1. V shed 9 bases, J shed 2 bases, and the junction held 8 bases outside the gene matches. CDR1 is LNHDA and CDR2 is SQIVND in the germline V gene (reference sequence). The CDR3 runs to 15 residues. The CDR3 is CASRPRTGGNYGYTF. CDR3 DNA (partial): TGTGCCAGCCGACCTCGGACAGGGGGCAACTATGGC.

This clone was counted a few times. The sequenced fragment ends 3 residues before the CDR3 boundary, so the rest is inferred from the germline J gene. J is TRBJ2-3 and V is TRBV18; TRBD2 agrees at 9 bases. The CDR3 totals 15 residues. Per the germline V gene, CDR1 is KGHSH and CDR2 is LQKENI. Losses at the gene ends were 0 bases for V and 6 bases for J; bases not matched to a gene: 4. The covered CDR3 bases are TGTGCCAGCTCACCACCGCTAGCGGGGAGGGATACG. Protein: CASSPPLAGRDT. The entire CDR3 protein reads CASSPPLAGRDTQYF.

This clone was recorded many times. The read comes to an end 3 residues before the CDR3 does, leaving the germline J gene to fill in the end. This sequence joins TRBV6-1 and TRBJ2-7, with D maybe TRBD1 (5 bases). This CDR3 comprises 14 residues. V lost 4 bases, J lost 4 bases, and 14 bases lay in between. Germline V lookup: CDR1 MNHNS, CDR2 SASEGT. The CDR3 reads CASSVSRGPYEQYF. Partial CDR3 DNA: TGTGCCAGCAGTGTTTCAAGGGGCCCTTACGAG.

In its sample, this clone was seen many times. The DNA ends 3 residues before the CDR3 does, and the rest of the CDR3 is filled in from the germline J gene. V usage is TRBV5-4 and J usage is TRBJ2-7, with 9 bases matching TRBD1. Looked up from germline, CDR1 is SGHNT and CDR2 is YYREEE (reference sequence). The CDR3 is 15 amino acids. Losses at the gene ends were 3 bases for V and 5 bases for J; bases not matched to a gene: 9. The covered CDR3 bases are TGTGCCAGCAGCTCCGATACAGGGGGCTTCCACGAG. This gives the protein CASSSDTGGFHE. The whole CDR3 region reads CASSSDTGGFHEQYF.

The table lists this clone with many counts. Coverage ceases 3 residues before the CDR3 finishes, and the germline J gene fills in the end. This rearrangement joins TRBV27 to TRBJ2-1; 8 bases map to TRBD1. This CDR3 comprises 14 residues. CDR1 is MNHEY and CDR2 is SMNVEV in the germline V gene (reference sequence). The V and J ends lost 7 bases and 8 bases, in that order; junction bases with no gene match: 10. CDR3 sequence reads: CASTKTQGDHEQFF. CDR3 DNA, as far as it was read: TGTGCCAGCACTAAGACACAGGGGGATCATGAG.

This clone was detected ten times or more. The observed sequence ends 3 residues before the CDR3 terminus, with the missing tail filled in from the germline J gene. This chain connects TRBV18 to TRBJ2-1, with TRBD2 as a possible D gene (5 bases). The CDR3 covers 16 residues. Germline values: CDR1 KGHSH, CDR2 LQKENI. Between the trimmed V and J ends, which lost 6 bases and 5 bases, there was a span of 20 bases. This CDR3 reads CASSQSGVASNNEQFF. The CDR3 bases that were read are TGTGCCAGCTCCCAAAGTGGAGTAGCGTCTAACAATGAG.